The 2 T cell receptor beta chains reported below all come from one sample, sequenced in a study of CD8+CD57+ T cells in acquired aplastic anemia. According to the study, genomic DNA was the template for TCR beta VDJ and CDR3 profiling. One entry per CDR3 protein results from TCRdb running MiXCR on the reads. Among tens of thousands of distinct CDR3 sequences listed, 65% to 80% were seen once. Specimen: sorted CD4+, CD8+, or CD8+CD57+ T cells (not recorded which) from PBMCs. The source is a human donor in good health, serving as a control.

The CDR3 coding sequence is TGCAGTGTTCAGAAGCTGGGGCTGAACACTGAAGCTTTCTTT. This sequence encodes CSVQKLGLNTEAFF. The chain uses TRBV20-1 and TRBJ1-1, with a possible D match to TRBD1 (5 bases). In germline, CDR1 is DFQATT, CDR2 SNEGSKA (reference sequence). V lost 7 bases to trimming and J lost 0 bases, with 15 bases between them. The CDR3 runs to 14 residues.

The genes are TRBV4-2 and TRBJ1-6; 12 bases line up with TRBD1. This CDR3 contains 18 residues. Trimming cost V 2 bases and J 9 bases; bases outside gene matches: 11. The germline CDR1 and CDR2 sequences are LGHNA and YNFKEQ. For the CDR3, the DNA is TGTGCCAGCAGCCAACACCAAACGGGACAGGGGGCAGGTTCACCCCTCCACTTT. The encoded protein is CASSQHQTGQGAGSPLHF.